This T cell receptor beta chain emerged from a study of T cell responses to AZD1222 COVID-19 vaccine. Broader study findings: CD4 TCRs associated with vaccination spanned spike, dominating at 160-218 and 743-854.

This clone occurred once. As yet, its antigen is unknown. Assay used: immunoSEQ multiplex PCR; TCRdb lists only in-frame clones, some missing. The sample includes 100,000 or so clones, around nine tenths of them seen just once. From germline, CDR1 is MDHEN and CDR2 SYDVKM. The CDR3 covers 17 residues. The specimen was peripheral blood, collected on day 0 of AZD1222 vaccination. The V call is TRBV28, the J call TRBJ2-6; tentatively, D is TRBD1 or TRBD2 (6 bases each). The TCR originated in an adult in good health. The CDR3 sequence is CSAGPGGRISGANVLTF. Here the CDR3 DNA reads TGTTCTGCCGGCCCCGGGGGCCGAATATCCGGGGCCAACGTCCTGACTTTC.